Presented here are 10 T cell receptor beta chains from one specimen sequenced in a study of somatic mutations in cytotoxic T cells in rheumatoid arthritis. Here immunoSEQ multiplex PCR was the method, and the copy in TCRdb shows in-frame clones only, minus some. There are 15,000 or so clones in the sample; approximately 82% occur only once, and approximately 17% lies in the top ten. Material: CD8+ T cells sorted from blood. The receptors come from a woman in her forties or fifties with rheumatoid arthritis.

By proportion, this clone is medium-sized (0.01 to 0.1%). The V call is TRBV19, the J call TRBJ2-1, with 10 bases matching TRBD2. Germline CDR1 LNHDA, CDR2 SQIVND (reference sequence). The CDR3 is 14 residues long. The J segment lost 4 bases and the V segment lost 6 bases, leaving 3 bases of the junction unmatched. The CDR3 region is CASRERGGYNEQFF. The CDR3 nucleotides read TGTGCCAGTAGAGAGCGGGGGGGATACAATGAGCAGTTCTTC.

The genes are TRBV27 and TRBJ2-2; 8 positions match TRBD1. CDR3 size: 16 residues. The germline V gene has CDR1 MNHEY and CDR2 SMNVEV (reference sequence). The trim removed 2 bases at V and 3 bases at J, leaving 5 bases unmatched. The DNA for the CDR3 is TGTGCCAGCAGTTTAGGGACAGGCATTCACACCGGGGAGCTGTTTTTT. Amino acid sequence: CASSLGTGIHTGELFF.

The chain employs TRBV5-8 and TRBJ1-1; 10 nucleotides line up with TRBD1. The CDR3 length is 14 residues. Germline V gives CDR1 SGHTS, CDR2 YDEGEE. After removal of 3 bases from V and 2 bases from J, the junction contained 1 base not matched to a gene. CDR3 residues: CASSSTGGNTEAFF. For the CDR3, the DNA is TGTGCCAGCAGCTCGACAGGGGGCAACACTGAAGCTTTCTTT.

The genes are TRBV6-1 and TRBJ2-5; the D is unclear. The CDR3 sequence is 13 residues long. V shed 10 bases and J shed 2 bases, with 14 bases lying between them. Per the germline V gene, CDR1 is MNHNS and CDR2 is SASEGT. This chain's CDR3 is CATSDRLQETQYF. The DNA for the CDR3 is TGTGCCACCTCGGACCGACTGCAAGAGACCCAGTACTTC.

The chain recombines TRBV30 with TRBJ2-7; 10 nucleotides match TRBD2. Losses at the gene ends were 4 bases for V and 4 bases for J; bases not matched to a gene: 1. This CDR3 has 12 amino acids. Germline CDR1 reads GTSNPN; CDR2 reads SVGIG (reference sequence). CDR3 in amino acids: CAWTSGGYEQYF. The CDR3 DNA reads as TGTGCCTGGACTAGCGGGGGTTACGAGCAGTACTTC.

The chain recombines TRBV7-2 with TRBJ2-2, with D maybe TRBD2 (5 bases). Per germline, CDR1 SGHTA and CDR2 FQGNSA. CDR3 length: 15 residues. V was pared by 5 bases and J by 6 bases, with 16 bases between. CDR3 protein: CASSVTRFRAGELFF. The CDR3, as DNA: TGTGCCAGCAGCGTAACTAGGTTTAGAGCCGGGGAGCTGTTTTTT.

The chain carries TRBV10-1 and TRBJ1-3, with 8 nucleotides matching TRBD1. V dropped 11 bases and J dropped 2; count of bases not matched to a gene: 14. The CDR3 length is 16 residues. Germline V CDR1 and CDR2: WNHNN, SYGVQD (reference sequence). The CDR3 DNA sequence: TGCGCCTGCGATCGCGGACAGGGCCACCCTGGAAACACCATATATTTT. It codes for CACDRGQGHPGNTIYF.

The chain has TRBV12-5 and TRBJ2-2; 8 bases agree with TRBD2. This CDR3 comprises 15 residues. Germline loops: CDR1 LGHNT, CDR2 FRNRAP. The trim removed 2 bases at V and 6 bases at J, leaving 5 bases unmatched. The CDR3 nucleotides read TGTGCTAGTGGTTTGTTTAGCGGGGCGGCCGGGGAGCTGTTTTTT. The encoded protein is CASGLFSGAAGELFF. Full variable domain (missing parts from reference TRBV12-5 and TRBJ2-2): DARVTQTPRHKVTEMGQEVTMRCQPILGHNTVFWYRQTMMQGLELLAYFRNRAPLDDSGMPKDRFSAEMPDATLATLKIQPSEPRDSAVYFCASGLFSGAAGELFFGEGSRLTVL.

This clone was detected only once. The chain links TRBV6-5 to TRBJ2-7, with 10 bases aligning to TRBD1. Germline V gene data show CDR1 as MNHEY and CDR2 as SVGAGI. The CDR3 totals 14 residues. J lost 7 bases, V lost 2 bases, and 5 bases had no gene match. For the CDR3, the DNA is TGTGCCAGCAGTTACGACAGGGGGCGCGGAGAGCAGTACTTC. Translated: CASSYDRGRGEQYF.

This clone was counted once. The rearrangement joins TRBV11-2 to TRBJ1-1; D might be TRBD1 (5 bases). The V end was cut by 5 bases, the J end by 6 bases, with 16 bases between. This CDR3 comprises 14 residues. The germline CDR1 and CDR2 sequences are SGHAT and FQNNGV. This CDR3 reads CASSPLYGGAEAFF. CDR3 bases: TGTGCCAGCAGCCCCCTGTACGGGGGAGCTGAAGCTTTCTTT.